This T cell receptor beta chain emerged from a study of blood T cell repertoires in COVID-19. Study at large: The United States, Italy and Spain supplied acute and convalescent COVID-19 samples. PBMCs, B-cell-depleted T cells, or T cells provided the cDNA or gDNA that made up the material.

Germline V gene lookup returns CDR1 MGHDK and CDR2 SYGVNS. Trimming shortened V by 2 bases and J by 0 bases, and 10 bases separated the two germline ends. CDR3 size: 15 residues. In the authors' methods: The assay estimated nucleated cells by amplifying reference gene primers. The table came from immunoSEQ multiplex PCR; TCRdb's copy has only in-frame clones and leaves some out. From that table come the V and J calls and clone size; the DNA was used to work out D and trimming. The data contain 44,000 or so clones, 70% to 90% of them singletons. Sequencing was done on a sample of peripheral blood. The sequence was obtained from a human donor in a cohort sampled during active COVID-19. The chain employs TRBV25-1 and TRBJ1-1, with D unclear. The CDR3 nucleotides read TGTGCCAGCAGTGAAGGGCCAGCCATGAACACTGAAGCTTTCTTT. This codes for CASSEGPAMNTEAFF.